This TCR beta chain is drawn from a study of cytomegalovirus exposure and HLA in healthy donors. Whole-study findings and limits: With high specificity and sensitivity, the classifier reportedly diagnosed cytomegalovirus status.

Details on this clone: Its antigen is as yet unknown. The same CDR3 is also encoded by other DNA sequences in this sample.

V was shortened by 4 bases and J by 5 bases, with 11 bases between the two germline ends. From germline, CDR1 is SGHVS and CDR2 FNYEAQ. This CDR3 has 13 amino acids. Method: immunoSEQ multiplex PCR; TCRdb's copy keeps in-frame clones and lacks some. The repertoire includes roughly 310,000 clones, roughly 90% of them detected once, and around 0.88% sits in the top ten. Input material: PBMCs. The sequence derives from a man between 25 and 39 years old in good health and CMV-seronegative. J is TRBJ1-2 and V is TRBV7-6; TRBD1 is a possible D gene (5 bases). The CDR3 loop reads CASSSQEGYGYTF. As DNA, the CDR3 is TGTGCCAGCAGCTCACAGGAGGGTTATGGCTACACCTTC.